The next 23 T cell receptor beta chains were all read from a single sample in a study of T cell responses to AZD1222 COVID-19 vaccine. The protocol was immunoSEQ multiplex PCR, while the TCRdb copy is restricted to in-frame clones and leaves out a portion. This sample has tens of thousands of clones, with around 83% found just once. Sequenced material: peripheral blood, taken 28 days after the second AZD1222 dose. The receptors derive from an adult who received the AZD1222 COVID-19 vaccine.

This clone has a single count. This rearrangement joins TRBV7-9 to TRBJ1-1, with D unresolved. V was clipped by 3 bases and J by 4 bases, with 6 bases between them. Germline V gene data show CDR1 as SEHNR and CDR2 as FQNEAQ (reference sequence). The CDR3 is 12 amino acids. The CDR3 nucleotides read TGTGCCAGCAGCTTCCCGTCCACTGAAGCTTTCTTT. It codes for CASSFPSTEAFF.

In DNA, the CDR3 is TGTGCCACCAGCCCGGGACTTCAACAAGAGACCCAGTACTTC. Amino acid sequence: CATSPGLQQETQYF. The chain is built from TRBV15 and TRBJ2-5; TRBD2 is a possible D gene (6 bases). This CDR3 has 14 amino acids. Germline lookup yields CDR1 LNHNV and CDR2 YYDKDF (reference sequence). Trimming removed 5 bases at V and 2 bases at J, with 12 bases between.

The chain combines TRBV5-4 with TRBJ2-3; TRBD2 aligns across 10 bases. Germline CDR1 reads SGHNT; CDR2 reads YYREEE (reference sequence). J gave up 4 bases and V 5 bases, and 4 bases lay outside the gene matches. The CDR3 covers 14 residues. CDR3 bases: TGTGCCAGCAGAAGCGGGGGGGCCGCAGATACGCAGTATTTT. This gives the protein CASRSGGAADTQYF.

In regard to this clone: Other DNA sequences from this sample encode an identical CDR3 as well. DNA for the CDR3: TGCGCCAGCAGTGAGAGGGGCGGGGGGACCTACGAGCAGTACTTC. It specifies CASSERGGGTYEQYF. The rearrangement joins TRBV10-2 to TRBJ2-7, with 8 bases identical to TRBD2. V dropped 2 bases and J dropped 2; count of bases not matched to a gene: 5. Germline loops: CDR1 WSHSY, CDR2 SAAADI. The CDR3 runs to 15 residues.

V is TRBV6-2 or TRBV6-3 and J is TRBJ1-5, with TRBD1 identical over 8 bases. Germline V lookup: CDR1 MNHEY, CDR2 SVGEGT. Losses at the gene ends were 7 bases for V and 5 bases for J; bases not matched to a gene: 10. The CDR3 contains 15 residues. The CDR3 protein is CASTPPTGVHQPQHF. Written as DNA, the CDR3 is TGTGCCAGCACCCCGCCGACAGGGGTTCATCAGCCCCAGCATTTT.

V usage is TRBV4-2 and J usage is TRBJ1-2, with 7 bases aligning to TRBD1. J was trimmed by 5 bases and V by 0 bases; bases with no gene match: 12. The CDR3 consists of 17 residues. Germline V lookup: CDR1 LGHNA, CDR2 YNFKEQ. CDR3 sequence reads: CASSQDVKGGEWYGYTF. As DNA, the CDR3 is TGTGCCAGCAGCCAAGACGTAAAAGGGGGCGAGTGGTATGGCTACACCTTC.

The rearrangement joins TRBV7-2 to TRBJ2-7; 12 nucleotides align to TRBD2. Germline CDR1 and CDR2: SGHTA and FQGNSA. Unmatched junction bases numbered 10, after V lost 5 bases and J lost 2 bases. This CDR3 spans 17 amino acids. CDR3 residues: CASSTRTSGATAYEQYF. DNA of the CDR3: TGTGCCAGCAGCACACGGACTAGCGGGGCCACGGCCTACGAGCAGTACTTC.

In its sample, this clone was seen once. The chain employs TRBV6-5 and TRBJ2-7; TRBD1 agrees at 9 bases. The V gene's germline CDR1 is MNHEY and CDR2 SVGAGI. V was clipped by 6 bases and J by 5 bases; unmatched bases: 5. The CDR3 is 13 residues long. CDR3 protein: CASRDTGGDEQYF. The CDR3 coding sequence is TGTGCCAGCAGAGATACAGGGGGCGACGAGCAGTACTTC.

V gene TRBV18 combines with J gene TRBJ1-6; TRBD1 aligns across 8 bases. The V and J ends lost 6 bases and 0 bases, in that order; junction bases with no gene match: 10. The CDR3 extends over 18 amino acids. Germline-derived CDR1 and CDR2 are KGHSH and LQKENI. The CDR3 sequence: CASSSTGDRSSYNSPLHF. The CDR3, as DNA: TGTGCCAGCTCCTCGACAGGGGACAGGAGCTCCTATAATTCACCCCTCCACTTT.

The chain joins TRBV14 to TRBJ1-6, with no clear D. This CDR3 contains 13 residues. The germline V gene encodes CDR1 SGHDN and CDR2 FVKESK. V lost 0 bases and J lost 13, with 10 bases in between. CDR3 sequence: CASSQDLHEPLHF. Written as DNA, the CDR3 is TGTGCCAGCAGCCAAGATCTCCACGAGCCCCTCCACTTT.

This clone was recorded only once. CDR3 coding DNA: TGTGCCAGTAGTATAGGCAGGGGACCCAATCAGCCCCAGCATTTT. Protein sequence: CASSIGRGPNQPQHF. The V call is TRBV19, the J call TRBJ1-5; D might be TRBD1 (6 bases). Looked up from germline, CDR1 is LNHDA and CDR2 is SQIVND (reference sequence). Trimming cost V 1 base and J 3 bases, with 10 bases left between them. CDR3 length equals 15 residues. The full variable domain, in which reference TRBV19 and TRBJ1-5 provide the parts outside the CDR3, is DGGITQSPKYLFRKEGQNVTLSCEQNLNHDAMYWYRQDPGQGLRLIYYSQIVNDFQKGDIAEGYSVSREKKESFPLTVTSAQKNPTAFYLCASSIGRGPNQPQHFGDGTRLSIL.

This sequence joins TRBV5-1 and TRBJ1-5; no clear D gene. Trimming shortened V by 3 bases and J by 2 bases, and 9 bases separated the two germline ends. CDR3 length: 14 amino acids. Germline CDR1 is SGHRS and CDR2 is YFSETQ. CDR3 amino acids: CASSSEGGNQPQHF. For the CDR3, the DNA is TGCGCCAGCAGCTCGGAAGGTGGCAATCAGCCCCAGCATTTT.

V usage is TRBV6-1 and J usage is TRBJ1-5; the match to TRBD1 covers 9 bases. V gave up 2 bases and J gave up 10 bases; unmatched junction bases: 18. The germline V gene has CDR1 MNHNS and CDR2 SASEGT. This CDR3 contains 18 residues. CDR3 coding DNA: TGTGCCAGCAGTGAATGGGCGGGCGGACAGGGGTCGCCTCAACCCCAGCATTTT. This encodes CASSEWAGGQGSPQPQHF.

The rearrangement links TRBV30 to TRBJ2-1; D gene uncertain. CDR3 length equals 14 residues. With 4 bases removed from V and 5 bases from J, the gap between germline ends came to 15 bases. Germline V gene sequence: CDR1 GTSNPN, CDR2 SVGIG (reference sequence). The CDR3 region is CAWTSGVPHNEQFF. Here the CDR3 DNA reads TGTGCCTGGACCTCCGGAGTACCCCACAATGAGCAGTTCTTC.

The rearrangement uses TRBV7-9 and TRBJ2-1; D unclear. Trimming pared 2 bases from V and 15 bases from J, leaving 8 bases between. The CDR3 extends over 10 amino acids. Germline V gene sequence: CDR1 SEHNR, CDR2 FQNEAQ (reference sequence). The CDR3 protein is CASSLNFVFF. The CDR3 DNA follows: TGTGCCAGCAGCTTAAACTTTGTGTTCTTC.

The chain is built from TRBV29-1 and TRBJ1-2, with a tentative D call TRBD1 (5 bases). The ends were cut back, 2 bases at V and 4 bases at J, with 11 bases in the middle. Germline V gene sequence: CDR1 SQVTM, CDR2 ANQGSEA. This CDR3 region has 13 residues. In DNA, the CDR3 is TGCAGCGTTGAAAAACAGGCACCCTATGGCTACACCTTC. Encoded protein: CSVEKQAPYGYTF.

As DNA, the CDR3 is TGTGCCTGGAGTGTACAGGCGGCGGGAGGCGAGCAGTACTTC. Translation: CAWSVQAAGGEQYF. The rearrangement joins TRBV30 to TRBJ2-7; 8 bases align to TRBD2. After removal of 0 bases from V and 6 bases from J, the junction contained 7 bases not matched to a gene. CDR3 length: 14 residues. Germline CDR1 is GTSNPN and CDR2 is SVGIG (reference sequence).

This clone has just a few counts. The chain employs TRBV2 and TRBJ1-6; 9 nucleotides align to TRBD1. The CDR3 has 14 amino acids. With V trimmed by 6 bases and J by 9 bases, 6 bases remained unmatched. Germline loops: CDR1 SNHLY, CDR2 FYNNEI. This CDR3 is CASSPGQGASPLHF. The CDR3 coding sequence is TGTGCCAGCAGCCCGGGACAGGGTGCTTCACCCCTCCACTTT.

This clone was seen only once. J is TRBJ2-1 and V is TRBV7-2; D unclear. Germline lookup yields CDR1 SGHTA and CDR2 FQGNSA. The CDR3 is 15 amino acids. V was pared by 5 bases and J by 6 bases, with 17 bases between. CDR3 nucleotides: TGTGCCAGCAGCACCGCGGCAGCTCGCGGCAATGAGCAGTTCTTC. Translating gives CASSTAAARGNEQFF. The full variable domain, completed using reference TRBV7-2 and TRBJ2-1, is GAGVSQSPSNKVTEKGKDVELRCDPISGHTALYWYRQSLGQGLEFLIYFQGNSAPDKSGLPSDRFSAERTGGSVSTLTIQRTQQEDSAVYLCASSTAAARGNEQFFGPGTRLTVL.

J is TRBJ1-1 and V is TRBV19; D may be TRBD1 (5 bases). Trimming removed 8 bases at V and 1 base at J, with 8 bases between. Germline V gene sequence: CDR1 LNHDA, CDR2 SQIVND (reference sequence). The CDR3 is 12 residues long. The CDR3 loop is CASRDRNTEAFF. The CDR3 nucleotides read TGTGCCAGTCGAGACAGGAACACTGAAGCTTTCTTT.

V usage is TRBV28 and J usage is TRBJ1-3, with TRBD1 matching over 7 bases. CDR1 and CDR2 from the germline V gene are MDHEN and SYDVKM. The CDR3 length is 14 residues. V lost 7 bases, J lost 2 bases, and 5 bases stayed unmatched. DNA of the CDR3: TGTGCCAGCAATACAGGGGTGGCTGGAAACACCATATATTTT. Its protein is CASNTGVAGNTIYF.

This clone was recorded many times. The rearrangement links TRBV7-6 to TRBJ2-3; 7 nucleotides agree with TRBD2. V trimming: 3 bases; J trimming: 5 bases; junction bases outside the gene matches: 5. The length of the CDR3 is 14 residues. Germline V gene lookup returns CDR1 SGHVS and CDR2 FNYEAQ. The CDR3 DNA reads TGTGCCAGCAGCTTCCAGCCGGGGGGAGATACGCAGTATTTT. Translation gives CASSFQPGGDTQYF.

This clone was picked up one time. The chain joins TRBV18 to TRBJ2-7; a possible D gene is TRBD2 (7 bases). This CDR3 contains 16 residues. Looked up from germline, CDR1 is KGHSH and CDR2 is LQKENI. Trimming removed 5 bases at V and 0 bases at J, with 17 bases between. The CDR3 loop reads CASSTWGGPSSYEQYF. Written as DNA, the CDR3 is TGTGCCAGCTCAACCTGGGGGGGCCCGAGCTCCTACGAGCAGTACTTC.